This is a list of T cell receptor beta chains from one sample in a study of blood T cell repertoires in COVID-19. TCRdb's copy holds only in-frame clones and misses some; the assay was immunoSEQ multiplex PCR. The profile shows a few hundred thousand clones, approximately 85% of them singletons. Sequencing was performed on peripheral blood. The receptors were gathered from a woman in her 70s with acute or convalescent COVID-19. Both conserved end residues are part of each CDR3. A D gene is named only where the DNA matches it firmly. Clone size is stated in some rows and not others, as once, few, many or a class when expanded.

V gene: TRBV6-6; clone size: NA; D gene: NA; J gene: TRBJ1-1; CDR3 DNA: TGTGCCAGCAGTTACCGTCCGAGCCATGAGACTGAAGCTTTCTTT; CDR3 protein: CASSYRPSHETEAFF
V gene: TRBV11-2; clone size: NA; D gene: TRBD1; J gene: TRBJ2-3; CDR3 DNA: TGTGCCAGCAGCTCCTCAGGGGGCCACATCACAGATACGCAGTATTTT; CDR3 protein: CASSSSGGHITDTQYF
V gene: TRBV7-2; clone size: NA; D gene: TRBD2; J gene: TRBJ2-5; CDR3 DNA: TGTGCCAGCTGGTTCGAGCGGGGGCCCCCAGGGACCCAGTACTTC; CDR3 protein: CASWFERGPPGTQYF
V gene: TRBV7-2; clone size: NA; D gene: NA; J gene: TRBJ1-4; CDR3 DNA: TGTGCCAGCAGCCCCCTTGATGAAAAACTGTTTTTT; CDR3 protein: CASSPLDEKLFF
V gene: TRBV29-1; clone size: NA; D gene: NA; J gene: TRBJ1-1; CDR3 DNA: TGCAGCGTTGTCCAGGAGAACACTGAAGCTTTCTTT; CDR3 protein: CSVVQENTEAFF
V gene: TRBV5-1; clone size: NA; D gene: TRBD2; J gene: TRBJ2-5; CDR3 DNA: TGCGCCAGCAGCTTGGTGCCTAGCGGGGGGGCCGGTAAGACCCAGTACTTC; CDR3 protein: CASSLVPSGGAGKTQYF
V gene: TRBV4-1; clone size: NA; D gene: NA; J gene: TRBJ1-4; CDR3 DNA: TGCGCCAGCAGCCTCCCGGGACTCCCTAATGAAAAACTGTTTTTT; CDR3 protein: CASSLPGLPNEKLFF
V gene: TRBV2; clone size: NA; D gene: TRBD2; J gene: TRBJ2-1; CDR3 DNA: TGTGCCAGCAGTGATAGCGTAGCGGGGGGATATGAGCAGTTCTTC; CDR3 protein: CASSDSVAGGYEQFF
V gene: TRBV2; clone size: NA; D gene: NA; J gene: TRBJ2-2; CDR3 DNA: TGTGCCAGCAAGGCGACAGTGAACACCGGGGAGCTGTTTTTT; CDR3 protein: CASKATVNTGELFF
V gene: TRBV19; clone size: NA; D gene: TRBD1; J gene: TRBJ1-5; CDR3 DNA: TGTGCCAGTACCCTAGATTCCGACAGGGGTTATCAGCCCCAGCATTTT; CDR3 protein: CASTLDSDRGYQPQHF
V gene: TRBV5-1; clone size: once; D gene: NA; J gene: TRBJ1-1; CDR3 DNA: TGCGCCAGCAGCTTGGATTCACGTCCAGTCCCTGAAGCTTTCTTT; CDR3 protein: CASSLDSRPVPEAFF
V gene: TRBV24-1; clone size: NA; D gene: NA; J gene: TRBJ1-1; CDR3 DNA: TGTGCCACCAGTGATTTATCCGGTCGGGAAGCTTTCTTT; CDR3 protein: CATSDLSGREAFF
V gene: TRBV7-2; clone size: NA; D gene: TRBD1; J gene: TRBJ2-5; CDR3 DNA: TGTGCCAGCAGCGTCCAGGGGGCTAGGGAGACCCAGTACTTC; CDR3 protein: CASSVQGARETQYF
V gene: TRBV5-1; clone size: NA; D gene: TRBD1; J gene: TRBJ1-2; CDR3 DNA: TGCGCCAGCAGCCCAACGGACAGGGGTGTAGATGGCTACACCTTC; CDR3 protein: CASSPTDRGVDGYTF
V gene: TRBV27; clone size: NA; D gene: TRBD2; J gene: TRBJ2-3; CDR3 DNA: TGTGCCAGCTCTAAGGGCGGGGGGAGCACAGATACGCAGTATTTT; CDR3 protein: CASSKGGGSTDTQYF
V gene: TRBV5-4; clone size: NA; D gene: TRBD1; J gene: TRBJ2-7; CDR3 DNA: TGTGCCAGCAGCGGTCCCGACAGGGACGGGGAGCAGTACTTC; CDR3 protein: CASSGPDRDGEQYF